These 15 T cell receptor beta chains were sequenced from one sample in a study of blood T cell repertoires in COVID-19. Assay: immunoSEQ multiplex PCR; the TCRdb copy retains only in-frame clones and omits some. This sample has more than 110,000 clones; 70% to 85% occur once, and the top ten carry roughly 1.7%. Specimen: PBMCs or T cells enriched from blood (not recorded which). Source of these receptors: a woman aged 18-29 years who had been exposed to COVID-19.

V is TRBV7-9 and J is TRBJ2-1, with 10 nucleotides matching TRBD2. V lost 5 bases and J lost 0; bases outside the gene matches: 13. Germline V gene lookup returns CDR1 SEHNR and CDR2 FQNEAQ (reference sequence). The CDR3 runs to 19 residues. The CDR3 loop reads CASSPSRPSGSRSYNEQFF. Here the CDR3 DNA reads TGTGCCAGCAGCCCAAGTCGGCCTAGCGGGAGTCGCTCCTACAATGAGCAGTTCTTC.

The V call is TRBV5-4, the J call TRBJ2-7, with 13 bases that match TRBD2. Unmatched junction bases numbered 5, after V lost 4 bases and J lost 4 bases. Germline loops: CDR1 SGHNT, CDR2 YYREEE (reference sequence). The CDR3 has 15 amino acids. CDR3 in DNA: TGTGCCAGCAGCCCCCCGGGACTAGCGGGATACGAGCAGTACTTC. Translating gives CASSPPGLAGYEQYF.

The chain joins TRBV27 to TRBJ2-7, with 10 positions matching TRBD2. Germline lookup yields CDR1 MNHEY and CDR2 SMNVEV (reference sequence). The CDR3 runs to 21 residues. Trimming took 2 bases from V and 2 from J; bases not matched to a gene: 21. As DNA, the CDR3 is TGTGCCAGCAGTTTAAGGGGCGGGGATGGTCTAGCGGGAGAGTCGACCTACGAGCAGTACTTC. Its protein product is CASSLRGGDGLAGESTYEQYF.

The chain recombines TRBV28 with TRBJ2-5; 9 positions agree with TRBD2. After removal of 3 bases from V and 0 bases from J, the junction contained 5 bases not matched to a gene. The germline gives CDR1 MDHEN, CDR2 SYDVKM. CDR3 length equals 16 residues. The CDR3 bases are TGTGCCAGCAGTTTCCCGACTAGCGGTAACCAAGAGACCCAGTACTTC. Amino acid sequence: CASSFPTSGNQETQYF.

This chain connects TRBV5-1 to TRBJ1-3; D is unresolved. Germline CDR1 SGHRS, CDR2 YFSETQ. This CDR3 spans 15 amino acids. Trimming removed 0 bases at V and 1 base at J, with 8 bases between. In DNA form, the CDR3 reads TGCGCCAGCAGCTTGGACCACATTTCTGGAAACACCATATATTTT. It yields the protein CASSLDHISGNTIYF.

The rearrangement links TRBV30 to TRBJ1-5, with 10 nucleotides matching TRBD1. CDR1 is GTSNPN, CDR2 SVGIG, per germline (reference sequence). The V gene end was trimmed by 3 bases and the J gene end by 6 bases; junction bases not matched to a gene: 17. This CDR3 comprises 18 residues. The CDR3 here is CAWSDQSTGGLGFQPQHF. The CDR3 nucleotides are TGTGCCTGGAGCGATCAATCGACAGGGGGCTTGGGATTTCAGCCCCAGCATTTT.

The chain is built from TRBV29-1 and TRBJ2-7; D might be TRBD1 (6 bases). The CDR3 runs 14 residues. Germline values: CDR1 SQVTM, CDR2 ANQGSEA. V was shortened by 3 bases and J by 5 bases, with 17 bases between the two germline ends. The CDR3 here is CSVELRQEGDEQYF. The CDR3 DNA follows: TGCAGCGTTGAGCTGCGACAGGAAGGAGACGAGCAGTACTTC.

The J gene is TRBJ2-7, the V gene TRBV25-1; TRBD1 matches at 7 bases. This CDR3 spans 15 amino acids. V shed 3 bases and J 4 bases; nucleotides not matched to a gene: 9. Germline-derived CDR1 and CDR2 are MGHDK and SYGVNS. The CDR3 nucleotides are TGTGCCAGCAGTGAGCTAGGGGACAGAGATTACGAGCAGTACTTC. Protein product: CASSELGDRDYEQYF.

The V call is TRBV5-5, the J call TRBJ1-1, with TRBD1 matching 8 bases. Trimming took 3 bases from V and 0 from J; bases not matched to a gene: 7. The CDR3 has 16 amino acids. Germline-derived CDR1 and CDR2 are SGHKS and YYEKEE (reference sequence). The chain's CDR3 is CASSWTPTGVNTEAFF. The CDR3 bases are TGTGCCAGCAGCTGGACTCCGACAGGGGTGAACACTGAAGCTTTCTTT.

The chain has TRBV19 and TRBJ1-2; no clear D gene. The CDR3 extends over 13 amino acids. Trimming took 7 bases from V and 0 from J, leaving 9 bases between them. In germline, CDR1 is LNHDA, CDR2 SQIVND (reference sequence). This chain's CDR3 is CASTASANYGYTF. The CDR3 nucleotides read TGTGCCAGTACTGCTTCGGCTAACTATGGCTACACCTTC.

CDR3 region: CASSPGLAGSSYNEQFF. The CDR3 bases are TGTGCCAGCAGCCCCGGACTAGCAGGCAGCTCCTACAATGAGCAGTTCTTC. This chain uses TRBV3-1 (or the pseudogene TRBV3-2) with TRBJ2-1, with 8 bases that match TRBD2. V lost 4 bases, J lost 0 bases, and 8 bases stayed unmatched. This CDR3 comprises 17 residues. CDR1 LGHDT and CDR2 YNNKEL come from the germline V gene (reference sequence).

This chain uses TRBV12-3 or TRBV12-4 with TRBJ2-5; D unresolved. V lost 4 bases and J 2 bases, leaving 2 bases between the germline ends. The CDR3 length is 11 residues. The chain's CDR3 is CASSSQETQYF. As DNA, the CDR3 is TGTGCCAGCAGTTCACAAGAGACCCAGTACTTC.

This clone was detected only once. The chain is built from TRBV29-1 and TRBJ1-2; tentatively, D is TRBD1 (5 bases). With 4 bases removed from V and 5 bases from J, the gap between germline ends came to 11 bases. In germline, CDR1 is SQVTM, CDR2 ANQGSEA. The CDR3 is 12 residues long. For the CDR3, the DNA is TGCAGCGTTGTCCACAGGTGGTATGGCTACACCTTC. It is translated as CSVVHRWYGYTF.

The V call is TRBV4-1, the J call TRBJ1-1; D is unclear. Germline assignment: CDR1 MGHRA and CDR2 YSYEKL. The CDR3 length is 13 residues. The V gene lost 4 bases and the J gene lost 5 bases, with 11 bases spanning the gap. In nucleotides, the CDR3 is TGCGCCAGCAGCCCTTCGAGGCTGACTGAAGCTTTCTTT. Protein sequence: CASSPSRLTEAFF.

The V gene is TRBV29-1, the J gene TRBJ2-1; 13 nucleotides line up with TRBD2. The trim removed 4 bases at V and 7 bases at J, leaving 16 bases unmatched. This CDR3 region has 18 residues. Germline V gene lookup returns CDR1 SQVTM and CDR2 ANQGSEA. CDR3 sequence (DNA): TGCAGCGTTGCCGGGACTAGCGGGATTTTCCTAGCAGGTAATGAGCAGTTCTTC. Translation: CSVAGTSGIFLAGNEQFF.